These 11 T cell receptor beta chains came from one sample sequenced in a study of shared clonotypes between healthy human individuals. Assay: immunoSEQ multiplex PCR; the TCRdb copy retains only in-frame clones and omits some. The sample has about 2.1 million clones, about 94% seen once. Terminally differentiated effector memory CD45RA+ cells were excluded from the naive CD8 cells, which were CD45RO-negative and positively selected for CCR7. Sequencing input: naive CD8+ T cells from PBMCs. These receptor sequences come from a young man in good health. Some clones in this sample may be carry-over from other donors' samples.

The chain uses TRBV9 and TRBJ2-7; D may be TRBD2 (6 bases). Germline CDR1 is SGDLS and CDR2 is YYNGEE. The V gene lost 4 bases and the J gene lost 6 bases, with 17 bases spanning the gap. The CDR3 contains 14 residues. In nucleotides, the CDR3 is TGTGCCAGCAGCCCACGGGACTTCCAGCCCGAGCAGTACTTC. This encodes CASSPRDFQPEQYF.

Turning to this clone: Other DNA sequences in this specimen translate into the identical CDR3. The chain employs TRBV7-9 and TRBJ2-7, with D unclear. This CDR3 has 13 amino acids. The V end lost 2 bases, the J end lost 1 base, and 6 bases lay between the germline ends. Germline CDR1 and CDR2: SEHNR and FQNEAQ (reference sequence). CDR3 region: CASSLIGSYEQYF. The CDR3 bases are TGTGCCAGCAGCTTAATAGGGTCCTACGAGCAGTACTTC.

The chain links TRBV10-2 to TRBJ2-1; D uncertain. Trimming removed 3 bases at V and 0 bases at J, with 6 bases between. This CDR3 comprises 14 residues. Germline-derived CDR1 and CDR2 are WSHSY and SAAADI. In DNA, the CDR3 is TGCGCCAGCAGTGACTCGTACTCCTACAATGAGCAGTTCTTC. It translates to CASSDSYSYNEQFF.

V usage is TRBV9 and J usage is TRBJ1-4; TRBD1 aligns across 8 bases. Per the germline V gene, CDR1 is SGDLS and CDR2 is YYNGEE. Unmatched junction bases numbered 3, after V lost 1 base and J lost 4 bases. The CDR3 extends over 15 amino acids. The CDR3: CASSVQGAINEKLFF. Written as DNA, the CDR3 is TGTGCCAGCAGCGTACAGGGGGCAATTAATGAAAAACTGTTTTTT.

The V call is TRBV28, the J call TRBJ1-2, with 8 bases aligning to TRBD1. Trimming at V came to 1 base and at J to 5 bases, leaving 6 bases not matched to a gene. The length of the CDR3 is 15 residues. The germline V gene has CDR1 MDHEN and CDR2 SYDVKM. The CDR3: CASSLYKTGDYGYTF. The CDR3 DNA reads TGTGCCAGCAGTTTATACAAGACAGGGGATTATGGCTACACCTTC.

The rearrangement joins TRBV29-1 to TRBJ2-7; 7 bases are shared with TRBD2. The CDR3 covers 14 residues. Germline V gives CDR1 SQVTM, CDR2 ANQGSEA. The ends lost 4 bases at V and 2 bases at J; junction bases unmatched: 8. The CDR3 nucleotides are TGCAGCGTTGGTGGCGGCGGGAGCCCCTACGAGCAGTACTTC. Encoded protein: CSVGGGGSPYEQYF.

The chain combines TRBV5-6 with TRBJ2-7; TRBD2 aligns across 7 bases. Trimming at V came to 3 bases and at J to 5 bases, leaving 14 bases not matched to a gene. Germline V gives CDR1 SGHDT, CDR2 YYEEEE. The CDR3 has 16 residues. The CDR3 spells CASSSTLLEGRDEQYF. In nucleotides, the CDR3 is TGTGCCAGCAGCTCGACTCTACTGGAGGGGAGGGACGAGCAGTACTTC. Variable domain in full (rest from reference TRBV5-6 and TRBJ2-7): DAGVTQSPTHLIKTRGQQVTLRCSPKSGHDTVSWYQQALGQGPQFIFQYYEEEERQRGNFPDRFSGHQFPNYSSELNVNALLLGDSALYLCASSSTLLEGRDEQYFGPGTRLTVT.

This clone was seen once. The chain combines TRBV6-1 with TRBJ2-2; possibly TRBD2 for D (6 bases). There are 15 residues in the CDR3. V was clipped by 4 bases and J by 7 bases, with 16 bases between them. Germline V CDR1 and CDR2: MNHNS, SASEGT. As DNA, the CDR3 is TGTGCCAGCAGTGGGGAGACTAGTAGATTCGGGGAGCTGTTTTTT. It encodes CASSGETSRFGELFF.

CDR3 residues: CASSEPPHEQFF. The CDR3 DNA sequence: TGTGCCAGCAGTGAACCCCCCCATGAGCAGTTCTTC. This chain connects TRBV2 to TRBJ2-1; D not certain. Trimming removed 2 bases from V and 8 bases from J, with 7 bases in between. Germline-derived CDR1 and CDR2 are SNHLY and FYNNEI. This CDR3 comprises 12 residues.

This chain links TRBV5-1 with TRBJ2-1; 10 nucleotides line up with TRBD1. Germline CDR1 reads SGHRS; CDR2 reads YFSETQ. The CDR3 has 21 residues. The V and J ends lost 0 bases and 4 bases, in that order; junction bases with no gene match: 19. DNA of the CDR3: TGCGCCAGCAGCTTGGAGGGACAGGGGCCCTACCTTACAATCCCTTACAATGAGCAGTTCTTC. As protein: CASSLEGQGPYLTIPYNEQFF.

The rearrangement uses TRBV28 and TRBJ1-2; D is uncertain. The length of the CDR3 is 14 residues. V lost 3 bases, J lost 4 bases, and 12 bases lay in between. From germline, CDR1 is MDHEN and CDR2 SYDVKM. The CDR3 DNA is TGTGCCAGCAGTTTCGGCCAGCTCTTCTATGGCTACACCTTC. This encodes CASSFGQLFYGYTF.